The next 23 T cell receptor beta chains were all read from a single sample in a study of Tregs in tolerant kidney transplant recipients. This table comes from immunoSEQ multiplex PCR, and its TCRdb copy is limited to in-frame clones, with some not included. The table has some 110,000 clones, about 91% seen once. Sequenced input: CD4+ T cells from blood. These receptors came from a human donor in good health.

This sequence joins TRBV6-6 and TRBJ1-2, with a weak D call TRBD1 (5 bases). Germline loops: CDR1 MNHNY, CDR2 SVGAGI (reference sequence). Trimming took off 8 bases at V and 2 bases at J, with 9 bases between the two ends. The CDR3 runs to 12 residues. The CDR3 DNA follows: TGTGCCAGCTCGGGGACGAACTATGGCTACACCTTC. Translation: CASSGTNYGYTF.

This chain connects TRBV18 to TRBJ1-1; unclear D gene. With 6 bases removed from V and 5 bases from J, the gap between germline ends came to 13 bases. The CDR3 runs 13 residues. Germline V gives CDR1 KGHSH, CDR2 LQKENI. The DNA of the CDR3 is TGTGCCAGCTCGGGTGGGGTGGGTACTGAAGCTTTCTTT. It yields the protein CASSGGVGTEAFF.

V is TRBV7-9 and J is TRBJ1-4; 7 positions match TRBD1. CDR3 length: 15 residues. Germline values: CDR1 SEHNR, CDR2 FQNEAQ (reference sequence). Trimming at V came to 5 bases and at J to 6 bases, leaving 9 bases not matched to a gene. CDR3 sequence: CASSQYRGVDEKLFF. CDR3 bases: TGTGCCAGCAGCCAGTACAGGGGCGTGGATGAAAAACTGTTTTTT. The full variable domain, completed using reference TRBV7-9 and TRBJ1-4, is DTGVSQNPRHKITKRGQNVTFRCDPISEHNRLYWYRQTLGQGPEFLTYFQNEAQLEKSRLLSDRFSAERPKGSFSTLEIQRTEQGDSAMYLCASSQYRGVDEKLFFGSGTQLSVL.

This clone occurred once. The V call is TRBV27, the J call TRBJ2-7; D possibly corresponds to TRBD1 (6 bases). The CDR3 loop spans 13 amino acids. Germline assignment: CDR1 MNHEY and CDR2 SMNVEV (reference sequence). Trimming stripped 5 bases from V and 7 bases from J, with 15 bases between. The CDR3 sequence: CASSRSGQGEQYF. As DNA, the CDR3 is TGTGCCAGCAGTAGGTCCGGTCAGGGGGAGCAGTACTTC.

The V call is TRBV9, the J call TRBJ2-2, with D maybe TRBD1 (5 bases). CDR1 and CDR2 from the germline V gene are SGDLS and YYNGEE. CDR3 length equals 12 residues. The V and J ends lost 10 bases and 2 bases respectively, with 9 bases between them. The CDR3 loop reads CASQGNTGELFF. CDR3 DNA sequence: TGTGCCTCCCAGGGAAACACCGGGGAGCTGTTTTTT.

The V gene is TRBV19, the J gene TRBJ2-5; no reliable D call. Deletions cut 6 bases from V and 2 bases from J, with 16 bases between. The CDR3 spans 15 residues. Germline V gene lookup returns CDR1 LNHDA and CDR2 SQIVND (reference sequence). The CDR3 reads CASSPLYNGQETQYF. As DNA, the CDR3 is TGTGCCAGTAGCCCCCTATATAACGGTCAAGAGACCCAGTACTTC.

The genes are TRBV5-6 and TRBJ1-2; D perhaps matches TRBD1 (6 bases). Germline lookup yields CDR1 SGHDT and CDR2 YYEEEE. The CDR3 length is 16 residues. Trimming pared 0 bases from V and 2 bases from J, leaving 14 bases between. The CDR3 DNA reads TGTGCCAGCAGCTTGGGACGAGCGGGGGGCAACTATGGCTACACCTTC. This translates into CASSLGRAGGNYGYTF.

V gene TRBV6-4 combines with J gene TRBJ2-1; 8 bases line up with TRBD1. Germline V CDR1 and CDR2: MRHNA, SNTAGT. The V and J ends lost 2 bases and 7 bases, in that order; junction bases with no gene match: 10. The CDR3 is 16 amino acids. In nucleotides, the CDR3 is TGTGCCAGCAGTGACGTCTACAGGGGGAAGGTAAATGAGCAGTTCTTC. Its translation is CASSDVYRGKVNEQFF.

This sequence joins TRBV5-5 and TRBJ1-5; D is perhaps TRBD1 (5 bases). The CDR3 covers 14 residues. With 4 bases removed from V and 2 bases from J, the gap between germline ends came to 10 bases. Germline V gene lookup returns CDR1 SGHKS and CDR2 YYEKEE (reference sequence). The CDR3 region is CASSGGGGNQPQHF. In DNA form, the CDR3 reads TGTGCCAGCAGCGGCGGGGGAGGCAATCAGCCCCAGCATTTT.

CDR3 sequence reads: CASSKDRTYNEQFF. The CDR3 DNA sequence: TGTGCCAGCAGCAAGGACAGGACATACAATGAGCAGTTCTTC. The chain carries TRBV7-6 and TRBJ2-1; TRBD1 aligns across 7 bases. Per the germline V gene, CDR1 is SGHVS and CDR2 is FNYEAQ. There are 14 residues in the CDR3. Trimming cost V 5 bases and J 4 bases; bases outside gene matches: 5.

This clone was observed a single time. V and J are TRBV7-2 and TRBJ2-2; TRBD1 matches at 9 bases. In germline, CDR1 is SGHTA, CDR2 FQGNSA. CDR3 length: 15 residues. The J segment lost 1 base and the V segment lost 7 bases, leaving 4 bases of the junction unmatched. CDR3 nucleotides: TGTGCCAGCACCAACAGGGGGCAGAACACCGGGGAGCTGTTTTTT. Protein sequence: CASTNRGQNTGELFF.

In its sample, this clone was seen a few times. The V and J genes are TRBV6-6 and TRBJ1-6; D is perhaps TRBD1 (5 bases). The CDR3 length is 14 residues. Trimming stripped 6 bases from V and 7 bases from J, with 13 bases between. CDR1 and CDR2 (germline): MNHNY, SVGAGI (reference sequence). CDR3: CASRLPGLNSPLHF. In DNA form, the CDR3 reads TGTGCCAGCAGACTCCCGGGACTGAATTCACCCCTCCACTTT.

The chain combines TRBV6-1 with TRBJ1-6; 9 nucleotides match TRBD1. With V trimmed by 1 base and J by 10 bases, 11 bases remained unmatched. CDR3 length: 17 amino acids. Germline loops: CDR1 MNHNS, CDR2 SASEGT. Written as DNA, the CDR3 is TGTGCCAGCAGTGAAGGGGTGAGAGACAGGGGGAGGTCACCCCTCCACTTT. Protein: CASSEGVRDRGRSPLHF.

This sequence joins TRBV15 and TRBJ1-5; D not resolved. Per germline, CDR1 LNHNV and CDR2 YYDKDF (reference sequence). The CDR3 has 14 amino acids. V dropped 0 bases and J dropped 7 bases, with 10 bases sitting between them. This CDR3 reads CATSRDLRGQPQHF. The CDR3 DNA sequence: TGTGCCACCAGCAGAGATCTCAGAGGGCAGCCCCAGCATTTT.

This clone has just one count. An end of the junction does not agree with germline; a read error may underlie this. V and J are TRBV5-6 and TRBJ1-1; no clear D gene. CDR3 length: 18 amino acids. Germline CDR1 and CDR2: SGHDT and YYEEEE. The CDR3 nucleotides read TGTGCCAGCAGCTTGGGTCGCACCTCCCCAGGTTGGAACGCTGAAGCTTTCTTT. It codes for CASSLGRTSPGWNAEAFF.

The chain combines TRBV15 with TRBJ1-6, with TRBD1 as a possible D gene (5 bases). The V and J ends lost 1 base and 7 bases respectively, with 14 bases between them. The germline CDR1 and CDR2 sequences are LNHNV and YYDKDF (reference sequence). The CDR3 has 16 amino acids. Here the CDR3 reads CATSRGSTAGNSPLHF. As DNA, the CDR3 is TGTGCCACCAGCAGAGGATCGACAGCCGGGAATTCACCCCTCCACTTT.

The rearrangement joins TRBV6-1 to TRBJ1-1; 8 bases line up with TRBD1. The CDR3 extends over 16 amino acids. CDR1 is MNHNS and CDR2 is SASEGT in the germline V gene. With 4 bases clipped from V and 5 bases from J, the junction kept 12 bases outside the gene matches. The CDR3 loop is CASSAGQGRARTEAFF. Written as DNA, the CDR3 is TGTGCCAGCAGTGCCGGACAGGGTCGGGCCCGGACTGAAGCTTTCTTT.

A remark on this clone: Different DNA sequences within this sample yield the same CDR3. The gene calls are TRBV5-6 and TRBJ2-3; D unclear. The CDR3 has 13 amino acids. V lost 0 bases, J lost 0 bases, and 2 bases lay in between. From germline, CDR1 is SGHDT and CDR2 YYEEEE. The DNA of the CDR3 is TGTGCCAGCAGCTTGGGTAGCACAGATACGCAGTATTTT. This sequence encodes CASSLGSTDTQYF.

The chain uses TRBV7-9 and TRBJ1-2; D not certain. The CDR3 is 13 amino acids. V lost 5 bases and J 0 bases, leaving 7 bases between the germline ends. Per germline, CDR1 SEHNR and CDR2 FQNEAQ (reference sequence). The CDR3 sequence is CASSATANYGYTF. The DNA for the CDR3 is TGTGCCAGCAGCGCCACAGCTAACTATGGCTACACCTTC.

This chain joins TRBV25-1 and TRBJ2-7; 11 bases line up with TRBD1. Germline-derived CDR1 and CDR2 are MGHDK and SYGVNS. J lost 4 bases, V lost 3 bases, and 8 bases had no gene match. The CDR3 runs 16 residues. Here the CDR3 reads CASSDSWTGGRYEQYF. CDR3 DNA: TGTGCCAGCAGTGATTCTTGGACAGGGGGCCGATACGAGCAGTACTTC.

CDR3 amino acids: CASSEGRGGETQYF. Written as DNA, the CDR3 is TGTGCCAGCAGTGAAGGGCGGGGTGGAGAGACCCAGTACTTC. The chain couples TRBV2 to TRBJ2-5, with a possible D match to TRBD2 (6 bases). Germline CDR1 SNHLY, CDR2 FYNNEI. The CDR3 consists of 14 residues. Trimming pared 1 base from V and 4 bases from J, leaving 10 bases between.

The chain couples TRBV11-2 to TRBJ2-7; 8 nucleotides line up with TRBD1. V shed 2 bases and J 7 bases; nucleotides not matched to a gene: 7. Germline assignment: CDR1 SGHAT and CDR2 FQNNGV. This CDR3 has 14 amino acids. The CDR3 reads CASSLYRGSEEQYF. The CDR3 DNA sequence: TGTGCCAGCAGCTTATACAGGGGGTCGGAGGAGCAGTACTTC.

V gene TRBV4-1 combines with J gene TRBJ2-1; TRBD2 aligns across 12 bases. Germline V gives CDR1 MGHRA, CDR2 YSYEKL. J lost 9 bases, V lost 2 bases, and 5 bases had no gene match. This CDR3 region has 15 residues. The CDR3 spells CASSQRLAGDGEQFF. In nucleotides, the CDR3 is TGCGCCAGCAGCCAAAGACTAGCGGGAGATGGTGAGCAGTTCTTC.